Each of the 14 T cell receptor beta chains below was sequenced from the same sample in a study of graft-versus-host responses after intestinal transplantation. Using immunoSEQ multiplex PCR, the repertoire was profiled, and TCRdb retains in-frame clones only, with some absent. The data show tens of thousands of clones, roughly 90% seen once. These receptors are not linked to any known antigen. Sequencing was performed on unstimulated CD8+ T cells sorted from spleen or lymph node cells, taken before intestinal transplant. The receptor set was obtained from a human donor who received an intestinal transplant.

The chain carries TRBV7-9 and TRBJ2-7; 9 positions agree with TRBD1. This CDR3 is 16 amino acids long. Germline CDR1 reads SEHNR; CDR2 reads FQNEAQ (reference sequence). J lost 3 bases, V lost 5 bases, and 11 bases had no gene match. This chain's CDR3 is CASSSHRGLDFYEQYF. DNA for the CDR3: TGTGCCAGCAGCAGCCACAGGGGGCTAGACTTCTACGAGCAGTACTTC.

In this sample, this clone is medium-sized (0.01 to 0.1%). At the DNA level, this CDR3 is encoded by other sequences in the same sample as well. The chain links TRBV28 to TRBJ1-1; D not certain. Germline loops: CDR1 MDHEN, CDR2 SYDVKM. The CDR3 has 13 residues. V lost 3 bases and J lost 2, with 7 bases in between. CDR3 sequence (DNA): TGTGCCAGCAGTTTGCGGGAAAACACTGAAGCTTTCTTT. Translating gives CASSLRENTEAFF.

The rearrangement uses TRBV2 and TRBJ2-7, with a weak D call TRBD2 (5 bases). V was clipped by 5 bases and J by 2 bases, with 22 bases between them. Germline values: CDR1 SNHLY, CDR2 FYNNEI. The CDR3 contains 17 residues. CDR3 protein: CASSLGTRELGTYEQYF. The CDR3 DNA sequence: TGTGCCAGCAGTCTGGGTACGAGGGAGCTGGGCACCTACGAGCAGTACTTC.

The chain carries TRBV27 and TRBJ2-2; a possible D gene is TRBD2 (6 bases). V lost 2 bases, J lost 4 bases, and 14 bases lay in between. This CDR3 is built from 16 residues. Germline V lookup: CDR1 MNHEY, CDR2 SMNVEV (reference sequence). CDR3 coding DNA: TGTGCCAGCAGTTTAATGGCGGGGCGCCGCACCGGGGAGCTGTTTTTT. Its protein product is CASSLMAGRRTGELFF.

Note on this clone: An end of the junction does not agree with germline; a read error may underlie this. The rearrangement joins TRBV11-2 to TRBJ2-1; TRBD1 matches at 8 bases. Germline CDR1 SGHAT, CDR2 FQNNGV. The CDR3 is made up of 12 amino acids. The CDR3 nucleotides are TGTGCCAGCAGCTTATCGGGACAGGACCCGCTCTTC. Protein product: CASSLSGQDPLF.

The CDR3 DNA is TGTGCCAGCAGTCTGCGGGACAGGGGAAGCTCGTTTACTGAAGCTTTCTTT. Translating gives CASSLRDRGSSFTEAFF. The chain links TRBV28 to TRBJ1-1, with 10 bases aligning to TRBD1. The CDR3 spans 17 residues. The junction had 14 bases not matched to a gene; V was cut back by 5 bases and J by 5 bases. CDR1 is MDHEN and CDR2 is SYDVKM in the germline V gene.

This rearrangement joins TRBV27 to TRBJ1-5; D might be TRBD1 (5 bases). Trimming took 5 bases from V and 0 from J, leaving 8 bases between them. This CDR3 contains 14 residues. The V gene's germline CDR1 is MNHEY and CDR2 SMNVEV (reference sequence). Here the CDR3 reads CASSVTASNQPQHF. The CDR3 DNA reads as TGTGCCAGCAGTGTGACAGCTAGCAATCAGCCCCAGCATTTT.

The chain couples TRBV4-1 to TRBJ2-7; TRBD1 agrees at 8 bases. The germline V gene encodes CDR1 MGHRA and CDR2 YSYEKL. The CDR3 is 15 residues long. J gave up 5 bases and V 3 bases, and 9 bases lay outside the gene matches. CDR3 in amino acids: CASSQWDRTSHEQYF. CDR3 nucleotides: TGCGCCAGCAGCCAGTGGGACAGGACTTCCCACGAGCAGTACTTC.

Notes on this clone: An end of the junction differs from the germline gene, which may be a read error. The chain links TRBV7-7 to TRBJ1-5, with D possibly matching TRBD1 (5 bases). The CDR3 runs 22 residues. Germline CDR1 reads SSHAT; CDR2 reads FNYEAQ (reference sequence). Here the CDR3 reads CASRQQAGSGAAGGVYNQPQHF. The DNA of the CDR3 is TGTGCTAGCAGACAGCAGGCAGGGTCTGGGGCGGCGGGAGGAGTTTACAATCAGCCCCAGCATTTT.

The rearrangement uses TRBV6-6 and TRBJ2-7, with D perhaps TRBD1 (6 bases). Germline V gene data show CDR1 as MNHNY and CDR2 as SVGAGI (reference sequence). With 5 bases removed from V and 4 bases from J, the gap between germline ends came to 12 bases. The CDR3 spans 13 residues. CDR3 sequence: CASSPGTTYEQYF. DNA of the CDR3: TGTGCCAGCAGTCCCGGGACAACGTACGAGCAGTACTTC.

This chain joins TRBV29-1 and TRBJ1-2; possibly TRBD1 for D (5 bases). V shed 1 base and J shed 8 bases, with 14 bases lying between them. The CDR3 sequence is 13 residues long. The germline gives CDR1 SQVTM, CDR2 ANQGSEA. This CDR3 reads CSVEGSDISGYTF. CDR3 in DNA: TGCAGCGTTGAAGGTTCGGACATTTCGGGCTACACCTTC.

The chain couples TRBV29-1 to TRBJ2-7, with TRBD2 matching over 7 bases. J gave up 1 base and V 5 bases, and 5 bases lay outside the gene matches. The germline gives CDR1 SQVTM, CDR2 ANQGSEA. This CDR3 has 13 residues. CDR3 nucleotides: TGCAGCGTTCTAGACGGGGGGTCCTACGAGCAGTACTTC. This translates into CSVLDGGSYEQYF.

The rearrangement links TRBV5-1 to TRBJ2-7; 9 nucleotides match TRBD1. Germline loops: CDR1 SGHRS, CDR2 YFSETQ. The ends lost 2 bases at V and 7 bases at J; junction bases unmatched: 4. The CDR3 loop spans 13 amino acids. CDR3 residues: CASSFTGGWEQYF. The CDR3 coding sequence is TGCGCCAGCAGCTTCACAGGGGGCTGGGAGCAGTACTTC.

The chain has TRBV28 and TRBJ1-6, with D unresolved. Trimming stripped 5 bases from V and 14 bases from J, with 13 bases between. The CDR3 extends over 12 amino acids. Germline CDR1 MDHEN, CDR2 SYDVKM. DNA for the CDR3: TGTGCCAGCAGTCCCCGGGGTCCAACCCTCCACTTT. It is translated as CASSPRGPTLHF.